The 2 T cell receptor beta chains reported below all come from one sample, sequenced in a study of shared clonotypes between healthy human individuals. Assay used: immunoSEQ multiplex PCR; TCRdb lists only in-frame clones, some missing. The top ten hold 0.36% of the sample, which has 1,500,000 or so clones, approximately 98.5% seen once. Material for sequencing was naive CD4+ T cells sorted from blood. Subset indicated: CD45RA+ positively selected. The receptors stem from a man aged 30 to 45 in good health.

V is TRBV5-4 and J is TRBJ2-7, with TRBD2 identical over 10 bases. Trimming removed 1 base from V and 5 bases from J; junction bases left unmatched: 15. Germline CDR1 and CDR2: SGHNT and YYREEE (reference sequence). The CDR3 is 18 amino acids. CDR3: CASSLWLAGVPGVDEQYF. CDR3 DNA: TGTGCCAGCAGCTTGTGGCTAGCGGGAGTTCCAGGCGTCGACGAGCAGTACTTC.

With regard to this clone: Other DNA sequences in the sample encode the same CDR3. This chain joins TRBV5-4 and TRBJ2-1; 10 bases are a match to TRBD2. V shed 4 bases and J 2 bases; nucleotides not matched to a gene: 3. CDR3 size: 15 residues. Germline CDR1 and CDR2: SGHNT and YYREEE (reference sequence). The CDR3 here is CASSPGLAAYNEQFF. For the CDR3, the DNA is TGTGCCAGCAGCCCCGGACTAGCGGCCTACAATGAGCAGTTCTTC.